These 19 T cell receptor beta chains originate from one sample sequenced in a study of shared clonotypes between healthy human individuals. The repertoire was sequenced with immunoSEQ multiplex PCR; TCRdb's copy has only in-frame clones and lacks some. This table has about 2 million clones, approximately 95% appearing once. The sequencing sample was made of naive CD4+ T cells sorted from blood. Sample subset: CD45RA+ positively selected. These receptors originate from a young man in good health.

This chain joins TRBV7-2 and TRBJ2-1, with 9 bases fitting TRBD1. The trim removed 4 bases at V and 15 bases at J, leaving 7 bases unmatched. The length of the CDR3 is 12 residues. Germline V gives CDR1 SGHTA, CDR2 FQGNSA. Here the CDR3 DNA reads TGTGCCAGCAGCTCGGGACAGGGAAGAAGGTTCTTC. It is translated as CASSSGQGRRFF.

This sequence joins TRBV28 and TRBJ1-2; 9 bases map to TRBD1. CDR1 and CDR2 (germline): MDHEN, SYDVKM. This CDR3 has 15 amino acids. Germline trimming cut 6 bases from V and 4 bases from J; bases unmatched to any gene: 9. CDR3 DNA: TGTGCCAGCAGACGCGGGACAGGGTTTGGCTATGGCTACACCTTC. Translation gives CASRRGTGFGYGYTF.

The J gene is TRBJ2-3, the V gene TRBV7-9; 7 bases align to TRBD2. From germline, CDR1 is SEHNR and CDR2 FQNEAQ (reference sequence). The V gene end was trimmed by 5 bases and the J gene end by 4 bases; junction bases not matched to a gene: 3. The CDR3 extends over 13 amino acids. The CDR3 here is CASSNRGADTQYF. As DNA, the CDR3 is TGTGCCAGCAGCAATCGGGGGGCAGATACGCAGTATTTT.

The chain recombines TRBV11-2 with TRBJ2-7, with 8 bases that match TRBD1. This CDR3 spans 16 amino acids. Germline CDR1 reads SGHAT; CDR2 reads FQNNGV. The V and J ends lost 1 base and 2 bases, in that order; junction bases with no gene match: 7. This CDR3 is CASSLAYRTGTYEQYF. The CDR3 coding sequence is TGTGCCAGCAGCTTAGCTTATCGGACAGGGACCTACGAGCAGTACTTC.

With regard to this clone: One end of the junction does not line up with germline, which may come from a read error. The chain combines TRBV7-7 with TRBJ2-5; tentative D call: TRBD2 (5 bases). CDR1 and CDR2 (germline): SSHAT, FNYEAQ (reference sequence). The CDR3 covers 16 residues. The CDR3: CASSLASGLSQETQYF. CDR3 nucleotide sequence: TGTGCTAGCAGCTTAGCGTCGGGCCTCAGCCAAGAGACCCAGTACTTC.

The chain recombines TRBV4-1 with TRBJ2-3; perhaps D is TRBD1 or TRBD2 (6 bases each). From germline, CDR1 is MGHRA and CDR2 YSYEKL. This CDR3 is built from 17 residues. Trimming removed 1 base from V and 1 base from J, with 15 bases in between. CDR3 bases: TGCGCCAGCAGCCAAGGAGGGGGGTGGTGGGGCACAGATACGCAGTATTTT. It translates to CASSQGGGWWGTDTQYF.

The chain recombines TRBV25-1 with TRBJ1-4; perhaps TRBD1 as D (6 bases). The CDR3 loop spans 15 amino acids. V was clipped by 1 base and J by 7 bases, with 13 bases between them. Looked up from germline, CDR1 is MGHDK and CDR2 is SYGVNS. CDR3 amino acids: CASSEFGGQSEKLFF. CDR3 DNA sequence: TGTGCCAGCAGTGAATTTGGGGGGCAGAGTGAAAAACTGTTTTTT.

This chain links TRBV5-4 with TRBJ2-7; 13 bases fit TRBD2. The CDR3 consists of 17 residues. The V segment lost 4 bases and the J segment 0 bases; nucleotides outside the gene matches: 7. Per the germline V gene, CDR1 is SGHNT and CDR2 is YYREEE (reference sequence). For the CDR3, the DNA is TGTGCCAGCAGCCGTGGGACTAGCGGGACCCCCTCCTACGAGCAGTACTTC. Encoded protein: CASSRGTSGTPSYEQYF.

CDR3 nucleotide sequence: TGTGCCAGCACACGGACAGGGACCGGGGAGCTGTTTTTT. It translates to CASTRTGTGELFF. This rearrangement joins TRBV2 to TRBJ2-2; TRBD1 agrees at 8 bases. CDR3 length: 13 amino acids. V lost 7 bases and J lost 5; bases outside the gene matches: 3. In germline, CDR1 is SNHLY, CDR2 FYNNEI.

The chain couples TRBV30 to TRBJ1-6; TRBD1 matches at 9 bases. Per germline, CDR1 GTSNPN and CDR2 SVGIG (reference sequence). After removal of 4 bases from V and 9 bases from J, the junction contained 4 bases not matched to a gene. This CDR3 has 13 residues. The CDR3 reads CAWTPGQGSPLHF. The CDR3, as DNA: TGTGCCTGGACGCCGGGACAGGGTTCACCCCTCCACTTT.

On this clone: Other DNA sequences in the sample encode the same CDR3. The CDR3: CASSESGTETQYF. In DNA form, the CDR3 reads TGCGCCAGCAGTGAAAGCGGTACGGAGACCCAGTACTTC. The chain joins TRBV10-1 to TRBJ2-5, with D possibly TRBD2 on 5 matching bases. Trimming pared 3 bases from V and 5 bases from J, leaving 10 bases between. In germline, CDR1 is WNHNN, CDR2 SYGVQD (reference sequence). The CDR3 length is 13 residues.

V and J are TRBV28 and TRBJ2-7, with TRBD2 matching 8 bases. V trimming: 3 bases; J trimming: 5 bases; junction bases outside the gene matches: 6. This CDR3 is built from 14 residues. Germline V gene lookup returns CDR1 MDHEN and CDR2 SYDVKM. The CDR3 sequence is CASSFKRGRDEQYF. The CDR3, as DNA: TGTGCCAGCAGTTTTAAGCGGGGGCGGGACGAGCAGTACTTC.

A remark on this clone: Other DNA variants within this sample encode the same CDR3. The V and J genes are TRBV29-1 and TRBJ2-3, with unresolved D. Germline V CDR1 and CDR2: SQVTM, ANQGSEA. The CDR3 has 13 residues. V gave up 1 base and J gave up 2 bases, with 7 bases separating them. CDR3 amino acids: CSVEGRFTDTQYF. For the CDR3, the DNA is TGCAGCGTTGAAGGAAGGTTCACAGATACGCAGTATTTT.

The V call is TRBV5-1, the J call TRBJ2-7; D unresolved. The CDR3 length is 14 residues. Trimming cost V 6 bases and J 0 bases, with 13 bases left between them. Germline V gene sequence: CDR1 SGHRS, CDR2 YFSETQ. In DNA, the CDR3 is TGCGCCAGCACATACGGGTCAAGCTCCTACGAGCAGTACTTC. This codes for CASTYGSSSYEQYF.

V gene TRBV6-1 combines with J gene TRBJ1-3, with D unclear. V lost 1 base, J lost 4 bases, and 8 bases lay in between. CDR3 size: 14 residues. The germline V gene has CDR1 MNHNS and CDR2 SASEGT. The CDR3 reads CASSEVSVGNTIYF. CDR3 in DNA: TGTGCCAGCAGTGAAGTGAGCGTCGGAAACACCATATATTTT.

The genes are TRBV25-1 and TRBJ1-2; possibly TRBD1 for D (6 bases). Germline V lookup: CDR1 MGHDK, CDR2 SYGVNS. Trimming removed 5 bases at V and 4 bases at J, with 11 bases between. This CDR3 is built from 13 residues. The CDR3, as DNA: TGTGCCAGCAGTCCCCAGGGGCGCTATGGCTACACCTTC. Translated: CASSPQGRYGYTF.

This sequence joins TRBV6-5 and TRBJ1-1; 7 positions agree with TRBD1. Germline CDR1 is MNHEY and CDR2 is SVGAGI. The CDR3 has 16 amino acids. V dropped 0 bases and J dropped 3; count of bases not matched to a gene: 7. The CDR3 nucleotides read TGTGCCAGCAGTTACTCGTCCGGCAGGGGGGACACTGAAGCTTTCTTT. Translation: CASSYSSGRGDTEAFF.

Regarding this clone: Within the sample, other DNA sequences also encode this same CDR3. The V gene is TRBV5-1, the J gene TRBJ2-1, with 8 nucleotides matching TRBD1. Trimming cost V 4 bases and J 4 bases; bases outside gene matches: 7. Looked up from germline, CDR1 is SGHRS and CDR2 is YFSETQ. This CDR3 is built from 15 residues. The CDR3 is CASSPPGQAYNEQFF. In DNA, the CDR3 is TGCGCCAGCAGCCCCCCGGGACAGGCTTACAATGAGCAGTTCTTC.

The rearrangement joins TRBV5-1 to TRBJ2-4; 8 positions agree with TRBD2. J lost 0 bases, V lost 0 bases, and 5 bases had no gene match. Germline CDR1 and CDR2: SGHRS and YFSETQ. The CDR3 sequence is 17 residues long. CDR3 sequence: CASSLDELAGAKNIQYF. Written as DNA, the CDR3 is TGCGCCAGCAGCTTGGATGAGCTAGCGGGAGCCAAAAACATTCAGTACTTC.